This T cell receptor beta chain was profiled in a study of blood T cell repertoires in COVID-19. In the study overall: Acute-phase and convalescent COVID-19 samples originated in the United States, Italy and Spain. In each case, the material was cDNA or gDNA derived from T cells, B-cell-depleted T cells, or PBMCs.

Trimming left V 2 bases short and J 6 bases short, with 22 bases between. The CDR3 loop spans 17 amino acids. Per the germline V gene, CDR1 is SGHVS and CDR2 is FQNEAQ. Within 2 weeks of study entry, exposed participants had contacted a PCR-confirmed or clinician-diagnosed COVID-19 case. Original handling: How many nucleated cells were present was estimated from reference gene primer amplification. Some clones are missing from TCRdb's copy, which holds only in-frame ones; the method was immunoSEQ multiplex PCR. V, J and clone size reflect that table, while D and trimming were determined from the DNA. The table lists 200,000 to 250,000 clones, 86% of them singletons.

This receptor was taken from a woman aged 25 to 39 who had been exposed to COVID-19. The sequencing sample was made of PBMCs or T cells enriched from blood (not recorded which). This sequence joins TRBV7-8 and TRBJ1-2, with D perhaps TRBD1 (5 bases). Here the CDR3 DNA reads TGTGCCAGCAGCTTAAGGGGATCCTCCACCGTGGGAAATGGCTACACCTTC. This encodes CASSLRGSSTVGNGYTF.